This TCR beta chain was retrieved from a study of T cell responses to AZD1222 COVID-19 vaccine. General observations from the study: Females outnumbered males among donors, who were mostly white British; clonal diversity was possibly underestimated.

Concerning this clone: Its antigen remains unknown.

The method was immunoSEQ multiplex PCR; TCRdb's version includes in-frame clones alone and lacks a portion of them. The sample includes about 130,000 clones, about 93% of them seen just once. This CDR3 spans 15 amino acids. V was clipped by 5 bases and J by 4 bases; unmatched bases: 6. Germline CDR1 reads SGHTA; CDR2 reads FQGNSA. This sequence joins TRBV7-2 and TRBJ2-7; TRBD2 matches 12 bases. The clonotype comes from an adult in good health. The sample consisted of peripheral blood, taken on day 0 of AZD1222 vaccination. CDR3 residues: CASSPTSGSTYEQYF. For the CDR3, the DNA is TGTGCCAGCAGCCCGACTAGCGGGAGTACTTACGAGCAGTACTTC.